These 32 T cell receptor beta chains were sequenced from one sample in a study of blood T cell repertoires in COVID-19. Sequencing was performed with immunoSEQ multiplex PCR; in TCRdb, only in-frame clones are kept and a portion is missing. The table has about 150,000 clones, more than 65% seen once. Sequences were obtained from peripheral blood. The receptors here all came from a woman aged 45-60 years with acute or convalescent COVID-19.

The CDR3 DNA reads TGTGCCAGCAGCCACGGACAGGGGGCTAACTATGGCTACACCTTC. Its translation: CASSHGQGANYGYTF. The genes are TRBV3-1 (or the pseudogene TRBV3-2) and TRBJ1-2; 10 bases map to TRBD1. V dropped 3 bases and J dropped 0; count of bases not matched to a gene: 1. CDR1 LGHDT and CDR2 YNNKEL come from the germline V gene (reference sequence). The CDR3 is 15 amino acids.

The chain combines TRBV4-3 with TRBJ2-1; TRBD2 matches at 9 bases. The CDR3 covers 15 residues. Germline CDR1 LGHNA, CDR2 YSLEER. V lost 1 base and J lost 8; bases outside the gene matches: 6. The DNA for the CDR3 is TGCGCCAGCAGCCAAGGGGTAGCGGGAGTGTATGAGCAGTTCTTC. Translating it yields CASSQGVAGVYEQFF.

The chain recombines TRBV5-1 with TRBJ1-1; 8 bases map to TRBD1. This CDR3 is built from 15 residues. The germline CDR1 and CDR2 sequences are SGHRS and YFSETQ. Trimming removed 2 bases from V and 5 bases from J; junction bases left unmatched: 8. In DNA form, the CDR3 reads TGCGCCAGCAGCTTACTAGGACAGGGCGAGACTGAAGCTTTCTTT. Protein product: CASSLLGQGETEAFF.

V and J are TRBV9 and TRBJ2-1, with D uncertain. The V gene lost 0 bases and the J gene lost 6 bases, with 10 bases spanning the gap. The CDR3 loop spans 14 amino acids. Germline CDR1 and CDR2: SGDLS and YYNGEE. Here the CDR3 DNA reads TGTGCCAGCAGCGTAGCCGCATCCAGCAATGAGCAGTTCTTC. Translation gives CASSVAASSNEQFF.

In this sample, this clone turned up a few times. The chain is built from TRBV19 and TRBJ1-1, with D perhaps TRBD1 (6 bases). The CDR3 loop spans 14 amino acids. Germline CDR1 and CDR2: LNHDA and SQIVND (reference sequence). V lost 6 bases, J lost 1 base, and 12 bases lay in between. CDR3 protein: CASRRGGSNTEAFF. The CDR3 nucleotides are TGTGCCAGTAGGAGGGGGGGGTCGAACACTGAAGCTTTCTTT.

The chain combines TRBV19 with TRBJ1-1, with a weak D call TRBD1 (6 bases). Germline CDR1 reads LNHDA; CDR2 reads SQIVND (reference sequence). This CDR3 contains 16 residues. The V end was cut by 5 bases, the J end by 1 base, with 17 bases between. This chain's CDR3 is CASSPRQDPSNTEAFF. For the CDR3, the DNA is TGTGCCAGTAGTCCCAGACAGGATCCCTCGAACACTGAAGCTTTCTTT.

There are a few counts of this clone. The chain recombines TRBV28 with TRBJ1-2, with TRBD1 matching 8 bases. The germline gives CDR1 MDHEN, CDR2 SYDVKM. Germline trimming cut 5 bases from V and 4 bases from J; bases unmatched to any gene: 12. This CDR3 contains 16 residues. The CDR3 DNA reads TGTGCCAGCAGTCCCCCCCCGACAGGGGTTCCCTATGGCTACACCTTC. This encodes CASSPPPTGVPYGYTF.

The chain joins TRBV11-1 to TRBJ1-3; the D gene is possibly TRBD1 (6 bases). Germline CDR1 and CDR2: SGHAT and FQDESV (reference sequence). This CDR3 spans 15 amino acids. V gave up 6 bases and J gave up 2 bases, with 14 bases separating them. The CDR3, as DNA: TGTGCCAGCAGGCTTTCCGGGACAACTGGAAACACCATATATTTT. As protein: CASRLSGTTGNTIYF.

This sequence joins TRBV5-1 and TRBJ2-5; 11 bases are a match to TRBD2. The trim removed 5 bases at V and 5 bases at J, leaving 8 bases unmatched. The CDR3 is 15 amino acids. CDR1 and CDR2 (germline): SGHRS, YFSETQ. CDR3 nucleotides: TGCGCCAGCAGAGATAGCGGGAGGGGGCCGGAGACCCAGTACTTC. Residues: CASRDSGRGPETQYF.

J is TRBJ1-2 and V is TRBV21-1; the D call TRBD1 from the table was never checked on the DNA. TRBV21-1 is a listed pseudogene. This CDR3 has 14 residues. The CDR3 nucleotides are TGTGCCAGCAGCAAAGACACCTCATACTATGGCTACACCTTC. As protein: CASSKDTSYYGYTF.

J is TRBJ2-1 and V is TRBV6-2 or TRBV6-3, with 13 bases matching TRBD2. Germline trimming cut 4 bases from V and 7 bases from J; bases unmatched to any gene: 7. Germline assignment: CDR1 MNHEY and CDR2 SVGEGT. The CDR3 is 16 amino acids. As DNA, the CDR3 is TGTGCCAGCAGTTTCCCGGGACTAGCGGGGCGAAATGAGCAGTTCTTC. It encodes CASSFPGLAGRNEQFF.

The chain employs TRBV4-3 and TRBJ2-3, with 10 bases matching TRBD1. Trimming removed 0 bases from V and 8 bases from J; junction bases left unmatched: 11. The CDR3 sequence is 17 residues long. Per germline, CDR1 LGHNA and CDR2 YSLEER. DNA of the CDR3: TGCGCCAGCAGCCAAGATAGGTCGGGACAGGGGTTCGTTACGCAGTATTTT. Protein product: CASSQDRSGQGFVTQYF.

This rearrangement joins TRBV4-1 to TRBJ2-5, with D perhaps matching TRBD2 (5 bases). Between the trimmed V and J ends, which lost 0 bases and 3 bases, there was a span of 5 bases. Germline CDR1 is MGHRA and CDR2 is YSYEKL. CDR3 size: 13 residues. The CDR3 here is CASSQDGEETQYF. For the CDR3, the DNA is TGCGCCAGCAGCCAAGACGGGGAAGAGACCCAGTACTTC.

J is TRBJ1-3 and V is TRBV30, with D unclear. With 0 bases removed from V and 2 bases from J, the gap between germline ends came to 8 bases. The CDR3 covers 14 residues. Germline lookup yields CDR1 GTSNPN and CDR2 SVGIG (reference sequence). The CDR3 bases are TGTGCCTGGAGTGTCGGGGAGGCTGGAAACACCATATATTTT. Encoded protein: CAWSVGEAGNTIYF.

The chain couples TRBV10-3 to TRBJ1-2; tentative D call: TRBD1 (5 bases). The CDR3 loop spans 13 amino acids. Germline V gene sequence: CDR1 ENHRY, CDR2 SYGVKD. V was pared by 7 bases and J by 3 bases, with 12 bases between. CDR3 in amino acids: CAINSRVDYGYTF. The DNA of the CDR3 is TGTGCCATCAATTCCAGGGTTGACTATGGCTACACCTTC.

This chain links TRBV6-2 or TRBV6-3 with TRBJ1-6; D unclear. V lost 5 bases, J lost 10 bases, and 9 bases lay in between. Per germline, CDR1 MNHEY and CDR2 SVGEGT. The CDR3 spans 12 residues. The chain's CDR3 is CASSRLESPLHF. The CDR3 DNA follows: TGTGCCAGCAGTAGGTTGGAGTCACCCCTCCACTTT.

This chain links TRBV4-3 with TRBJ2-1; 7 positions agree with TRBD2. The J segment lost 1 base and the V segment lost 0 bases, leaving 3 bases of the junction unmatched. CDR3 size: 16 residues. Germline V gene sequence: CDR1 LGHNA, CDR2 YSLEER. For the CDR3, the DNA is TGCGCCAGCAGCCAAGAACTAGCGCTATCCTACAATGAGCAGTTCTTC. It encodes CASSQELALSYNEQFF.

The rearrangement joins TRBV27 to TRBJ1-6; perhaps TRBD1 as D (5 bases). Germline CDR1 and CDR2: MNHEY and SMNVEV (reference sequence). The V gene lost 6 bases and the J gene lost 11 bases, with 14 bases spanning the gap. There are 13 residues in the CDR3. The CDR3 bases are TGTGCCAGCAGGCCCAGGGTCTGGGCACCCCTCCACTTT. Its translation is CASRPRVWAPLHF.

The chain links TRBV5-4 to TRBJ1-1; D uncertain. V lost 4 bases and J 1 base, leaving 11 bases between the germline ends. Germline lookup yields CDR1 SGHNT and CDR2 YYREEE (reference sequence). This CDR3 spans 14 amino acids. The CDR3 region has the DNA TGTGCCAGCAGCGGCCCGGCAGGGAACACTGAAGCTTTCTTT. Protein sequence: CASSGPAGNTEAFF.

The sample holds one count of this clone. The CDR3 spells CAWTLQGNTGNTIYF. The CDR3 nucleotides are TGTGCCTGGACTTTACAGGGTAATACTGGAAACACCATATATTTT. The V and J genes are TRBV30 and TRBJ1-3; maybe TRBD1 (6 bases). This CDR3 region has 15 residues. Germline CDR1 is GTSNPN and CDR2 is SVGIG (reference sequence). Trimming pared 4 bases from V and 2 bases from J, leaving 15 bases between.

This chain uses TRBV11-2 with TRBJ1-2, with 9 bases matching TRBD1. The CDR3 has 13 residues. Germline CDR1 SGHAT, CDR2 FQNNGV. The V gene end was trimmed by 2 bases and the J gene end by 10 bases; junction bases not matched to a gene: 5. The CDR3 loop is CASSLRTGVDYTF. The CDR3 bases are TGTGCCAGCAGCTTAAGGACAGGGGTAGACTACACCTTC.

This chain joins TRBV5-4 and TRBJ1-4, with 7 nucleotides matching TRBD1. The junction had 3 bases not matched to a gene; V was cut back by 2 bases and J by 8 bases. CDR3 length: 13 residues. The germline V gene has CDR1 SGHNT and CDR2 YYREEE (reference sequence). The CDR3 DNA reads TGTGCCAGCAGCTTTAAGGGGGCGGAAAAACTGTTTTTT. Its translation: CASSFKGAEKLFF.

This sequence joins TRBV9 and TRBJ2-5; 10 bases map to TRBD2. The germline V gene has CDR1 SGDLS and CDR2 YYNGEE. The CDR3 loop spans 18 amino acids. The V and J ends lost 4 bases and 7 bases, in that order; junction bases with no gene match: 19. The DNA of the CDR3 is TGTGCCAGCAGCCCACGTGGGACTAGCGATCGATTTTCGGTGACCCAGTACTTC. Translated, it gives CASSPRGTSDRFSVTQYF.

This sequence joins TRBV7-9 and TRBJ2-7; 7 bases match TRBD1. The CDR3 has 17 residues. The J segment lost 4 bases and the V segment lost 4 bases, leaving 16 bases of the junction unmatched. The V gene's germline CDR1 is SEHNR and CDR2 FQNEAQ (reference sequence). CDR3 amino acids: CASSSNSRGTDPYEQYF. CDR3 DNA sequence: TGTGCCAGCAGCTCCAACTCCAGGGGGACAGATCCTTACGAGCAGTACTTC.

The rearrangement links TRBV4-3 to TRBJ2-2, with D maybe TRBD2 (5 bases). The CDR3 is made up of 14 amino acids. The ends were cut back, 1 base at V and 7 bases at J, with 10 bases in the middle. Germline-derived CDR1 and CDR2 are LGHNA and YSLEER. The CDR3 reads CASSQVPRDGELFF. The CDR3 coding sequence is TGCGCCAGCAGCCAAGTACCACGGGACGGGGAGCTGTTTTTT.

This chain connects TRBV20-1 to TRBJ2-1, with TRBD2 as a possible D gene (6 bases). V was trimmed by 4 bases and J by 6 bases, leaving 7 bases between them. CDR3 length equals 11 residues. The germline V gene encodes CDR1 DFQATT and CDR2 SNEGSKA (reference sequence). Here the CDR3 reads CSANGGNEQFF. In DNA, the CDR3 is TGCAGTGCTAACGGGGGCAATGAGCAGTTCTTC.

V usage is TRBV5-4 and J usage is TRBJ1-1; TRBD1 agrees at 10 bases. The CDR3 runs to 14 residues. CDR1 and CDR2 (germline): SGHNT, YYREEE (reference sequence). V lost 3 bases, J lost 9 bases, and 8 bases stayed unmatched. The CDR3 bases are TGTGCCAGCAGCTACCCCGGGACAGGGGAGCAAGCTTTCTTT. It encodes CASSYPGTGEQAFF.

This clone was found a few times. Other DNA sequences within the sample encode an identical CDR3. As DNA, the CDR3 is TGTGCCAGCAGCTTTACAGGGTACGAGCAGTACTTC. Residues: CASSFTGYEQYF. The chain couples TRBV7-2 to TRBJ2-7, with D perhaps matching TRBD1 (6 bases). The germline V gene encodes CDR1 SGHTA and CDR2 FQGNSA. CDR3 size: 12 residues. V was shortened by 3 bases and J by 4 bases, with 7 bases between the two germline ends.

This clone showed up just a few times. CDR3 loop: CASSLIPQGATEAFF. The CDR3 DNA sequence: TGTGCCAGCAGCTTAATCCCCCAGGGGGCTACTGAAGCTTTCTTT. This chain uses TRBV7-2 with TRBJ1-1; 8 positions match TRBD1. Trimming at V came to 2 bases and at J to 5 bases, leaving 7 bases not matched to a gene. This CDR3 is 15 amino acids long. Germline V gives CDR1 SGHTA, CDR2 FQGNSA.

This chain uses TRBV7-6 with TRBJ2-1; TRBD2 agrees at 11 bases. Trimming took 2 bases from V and 10 from J; bases not matched to a gene: 10. The CDR3 totals 16 residues. In germline, CDR1 is SGHVS, CDR2 FNYEAQ. DNA of the CDR3: TGTGCCAGCAGCTTATCGGGGACTAGCGGTCTGGGGGAGCAGTTCTTC. Protein product: CASSLSGTSGLGEQFF.

CDR3 coding DNA: TGTGCCAGCAGTCGCGGGGGCCAAGAGACCCAGTACTTC. It translates to CASSRGGQETQYF. The V gene is TRBV2, the J gene TRBJ2-5; 7 bases are a match to TRBD2. The CDR3 consists of 13 residues. Germline V gives CDR1 SNHLY, CDR2 FYNNEI. The V gene end was trimmed by 5 bases and the J gene end by 1 base; junction bases not matched to a gene: 1.

Only a few counts were recorded for this clone. The V and J genes are TRBV7-2 and TRBJ2-7, with 8 bases that match TRBD2. Germline-derived CDR1 and CDR2 are SGHTA and FQGNSA. This CDR3 has 13 residues. With 5 bases clipped from V and 4 bases from J, the junction kept 4 bases outside the gene matches. This CDR3 reads CASSPAGGYEQYF. The CDR3, as DNA: TGTGCCAGCAGCCCTGCGGGGGGTTACGAGCAGTACTTC. Full variable domain (rest looked up from reference TRBV7-2 and TRBJ2-7): GAGVSQSPSNKVTEKGKDVELRCDPISGHTALYWYRQSLGQGLEFLIYFQGNSAPDKSGLPSDRFSAERTGGSVSTLTIQRTQQEDSAVYLCASSPAGGYEQYFGPGTRLTVT.